The clone carrying this T cell receptor (beta chain) showed up just a few times. Its matching antigen is unknown. Described time point: patch test 2, 6 weeks after DPC sensitization. Sample treatment: therapeutic diphenylcyclopropenone sensitization with weekly scalp DPC. This sample was taken from a study of human T cells and chemical hapten exposure. Overall study context: Cases of alopecia areata, totalis or universalis occurred in a predominantly female patient group.

TCRdb re-called the RACE reads with MiXCR, one entry per CDR3 protein. The table has about 80,000 distinct CDR3 sequences, about 10% seen once. Broader study findings: TCRs above 1 in 1000 frequency stayed constant with DPC sensitization.

CDR1 and CDR2 (germline): MNHNY, SVGAGI (reference sequence). The CDR3 extends over 13 amino acids. Germline trimming cut 4 bases from V and 4 bases from J; bases unmatched to any gene: 2. The material sequenced was whole blood, taken in connection with sensitization to the hapten diphenylcyclopropenone (DPC). The chain couples TRBV6-6 to TRBJ1-1; TRBD1 aligns across 8 bases. This clonotype was obtained from a woman in her 30s with alopecia areata. Some clones in this sample may be carry-over from other donors' samples. The CDR3 loop is CASSWTGSTEAFF. In DNA, the CDR3 is TGTGCCAGCAGTTGGACAGGGAGCACTGAAGCTTTCTTT.